This TCR beta chain is drawn from a study of shared clonotypes between healthy human individuals. Trimming removed 5 bases from V and 8 bases from J; junction bases left unmatched: 9. The CDR3 is 14 residues long. Germline V gene lookup returns CDR1 PRHDT and CDR2 FYEKMQ (reference sequence). General study findings and limits: Generation of non-shared clonotypes was less probable than generation of clonotypes shared by all four donors. Four donors had around 5% of their naive CD4 clonotypes in common.

Sorted-subset replicate PCR reactions contained roughly 190 ng DNA, corresponding to approximately 30,000 T cell genomes. Measured with immunoSEQ multiplex PCR; TCRdb has only the in-frame clones, and not every one. The sample lists 2,500,000 or so clones, roughly 93% occurring once. A note on this clone: Its matching antigen is unknown.

CD4+ cells were split into CD45RA+ naive and CD45RA-negative memory subsets. The chain combines TRBV13 with TRBJ1-2, with 9 nucleotides matching TRBD1. The receptor comes from a man younger than 35 in good health. Some clones in this sample may be carry-over from other donors' samples. Source material: naive CD4+ T cells from PBMCs. As to subset: CD45RA+ positively selected. The CDR3 bases are TGTGCCAGCAGCCCACAGGGGGCAGTAGGAGGCTACACCTTC. This codes for CASSPQGAVGGYTF. Supplemented by reference TRBV13 and TRBJ1-2, the full variable domain reads AAGVIQSPRHLIKEKRETATLKCYPIPRHDTVYWYQQGPGQDPQFLISFYEKMQSDKGSIPDRFSAQQFSDYHSELNMSSLELGDSALYFCASSPQGAVGGYTFGSGTRLTVV.